One sample yielded the 32 T cell receptor beta chains listed below, sequenced in a study of T-cell reconstitution after alpha-beta-depleted transplantation in children. A library of TCRbeta sequences, prepared with unique molecular identifiers, was generated. Using its own MiXCR run on the PCR reads, TCRdb lists one record per CDR3 protein. Of about 240,000 distinct CDR3 sequences in the sample, roughly 25% were seen once. The specimen comprised PBMCs, sampled before TCRalphabeta/CD19-depleted stem cell transplant. These receptors all come from a girl aged 2 to 9 with Fanconi anemia, due to receive a stem cell transplant.

This clonotype was detected a few times. The chain joins TRBV20-1 to TRBJ2-7; tentatively, D is TRBD2 (6 bases). From germline, CDR1 is DFQATT and CDR2 SNEGSKA (reference sequence). CDR3 size: 13 residues. V gave up 7 bases and J gave up 10 bases, with 23 bases separating them. The CDR3: CSVKGTGVTYQYF. CDR3 sequence (DNA): TGCAGTGTCAAGGGGACTGGAGTAACATACCAGTACTTC.

The chain employs TRBV2 and TRBJ2-1, with 13 bases that match TRBD2. From germline, CDR1 is SNHLY and CDR2 FYNNEI. The CDR3 spans 16 residues. Trimming took 4 bases from V and 6 from J; bases not matched to a gene: 6. The CDR3 protein is CASSGGLAGEVNEQFF. Written as DNA, the CDR3 is TGTGCCAGCAGTGGAGGACTAGCGGGAGAAGTCAATGAGCAGTTCTTC. The complete variable domain, with remaining parts taken from reference TRBV2 and TRBJ2-1, reads EPEVTQTPSHQVTQMGQEVILRCVPISNHLYFYWYRQILGQKVEFLVSFYNNEISEKSEIFDDQFSVERPDGSNFTLKIRSTKLEDSAMYFCASSGGLAGEVNEQFFGPGTRLTVL.

This clonotype appeared many times. The V gene is TRBV5-1, the J gene TRBJ2-7; 7 nucleotides agree with TRBD2. Germline lookup yields CDR1 SGHRS and CDR2 YFSETQ. This CDR3 spans 12 amino acids. J lost 6 bases, V lost 0 bases, and 0 bases had no gene match. In DNA form, the CDR3 reads TGCGCCAGCAGCTTGGGGGGGGGCGAGCAGTACTTC. Protein sequence: CASSLGGGEQYF.

V usage is TRBV7-2 and J usage is TRBJ2-7; 8 nucleotides match TRBD1. After removal of 5 bases from V and 3 bases from J, the junction contained 6 bases not matched to a gene. CDR1 and CDR2 from the germline V gene are SGHTA and FQGNSA. The CDR3 contains 14 residues. The CDR3 reads CASSPRTGIYEQYF. CDR3 sequence (DNA): TGTGCCAGCAGCCCGAGGACAGGGATCTACGAGCAGTACTTC.

The gene calls are TRBV20-1 and TRBJ2-2, with TRBD2 matching 7 bases. Unmatched junction bases numbered 1, after V lost 2 bases and J lost 7 bases. The CDR3 consists of 12 residues. The germline V gene encodes CDR1 DFQATT and CDR2 SNEGSKA (reference sequence). CDR3 sequence: CSARPGGGELFF. The CDR3 DNA is TGCAGTGCTAGACCGGGGGGCGGGGAGCTGTTTTTT.

The rearrangement uses TRBV7-2 and TRBJ2-7; 7 bases fit TRBD1. CDR3 length equals 14 residues. Unmatched junction bases numbered 6, after V lost 1 base and J lost 6 bases. The germline gives CDR1 SGHTA, CDR2 FQGNSA. Written as DNA, the CDR3 is TGTGCCAGCAGCTTAGTTTGGACAGGCCCCGAGCAGTACTTC. Its protein product is CASSLVWTGPEQYF.

This clonotype was seen many times. The chain joins TRBV7-2 to TRBJ2-1; D not resolved. The CDR3 covers 15 residues. Trimming cost V 3 bases and J 5 bases, with 14 bases left between them. The germline V gene has CDR1 SGHTA and CDR2 FQGNSA. CDR3 nucleotides: TGTGCCAGCAGCTTCCCATTCATTATGAACAATGAGCAGTTCTTC. Its translation is CASSFPFIMNNEQFF.

This clonotype was seen at least ten times. The gene calls are TRBV29-1 and TRBJ2-7; 7 positions agree with TRBD1. With V trimmed by 2 bases and J by 5 bases, 6 bases remained unmatched. Germline V gene sequence: CDR1 SQVTM, CDR2 ANQGSEA. The CDR3 is 13 residues long. Here the CDR3 reads CSVERGGDDEQYF. In nucleotides, the CDR3 is TGCAGCGTTGAAAGAGGGGGCGACGACGAGCAGTACTTC.

This clonotype has only one observation. The rearrangement uses TRBV4-1 and TRBJ2-2, with 9 positions matching TRBD2. Per germline, CDR1 MGHRA and CDR2 YSYEKL. J lost 7 bases, V lost 1 base, and 13 bases had no gene match. This CDR3 has 18 amino acids. The CDR3 spells CASSQVGLAGNIGGELFF. CDR3 nucleotide sequence: TGCGCCAGCAGCCAAGTAGGCCTAGCGGGGAATATAGGCGGGGAGCTGTTTTTT.

Remarks on this clonotype: Possible read error: a much larger clone is one base away. The rearrangement joins TRBV7-9 to TRBJ2-5; D unresolved. The CDR3 sequence is 13 residues long. The germline gives CDR1 SEHNR, CDR2 FQNEAQ (reference sequence). V was pared by 5 bases and J by 3 bases, with 10 bases between. The CDR3 spells CASSPRAEETQYF. Here the CDR3 DNA reads TGTGCCAGCAGCCCCCGGGCAGAAGAGACCCAGTACTTC.

This clonotype was seen at least ten times. The chain uses TRBV10-3 and TRBJ2-3; D ambiguous. CDR1 and CDR2 (germline): ENHRY, SYGVKD. Trimming left V 3 bases short and J 0 bases short, with 10 bases between. The CDR3 extends over 15 amino acids. The CDR3 loop is CAISELLSSTDTQYF. The CDR3 DNA reads as TGTGCCATCAGTGAATTACTATCTAGCACAGATACGCAGTATTTT.

This chain connects TRBV20-1 to TRBJ2-3, with D unresolved. This CDR3 region has 11 residues. V was pared by 3 bases and J by 10 bases, with 11 bases between. The germline gives CDR1 DFQATT, CDR2 SNEGSKA (reference sequence). The CDR3: CSARVRLSQYF. The CDR3 region has the DNA TGCAGTGCTAGGGTCAGATTGTCGCAGTATTTT.

This clonotype has just a few counts. V and J are TRBV20-1 and TRBJ2-7; D is perhaps TRBD1 (6 bases). V dropped 5 bases and J dropped 3 bases, with 17 bases sitting between them. The germline gives CDR1 DFQATT, CDR2 SNEGSKA (reference sequence). CDR3 size: 14 residues. In DNA form, the CDR3 reads TGCAGTGCTTTCACAGGGAGAGGGCTCTACGAGCAGTACTTC. It yields the protein CSAFTGRGLYEQYF.

The chain carries TRBV6-1 and TRBJ2-1, with TRBD2 matching over 7 bases. CDR1 and CDR2 (germline): MNHNS, SASEGT. The CDR3 has 15 amino acids. With 3 bases clipped from V and 3 bases from J, the junction kept 5 bases outside the gene matches. The CDR3 DNA follows: TGTGCCAGCAGTGATAGCGGGTTTTACTACAATGAGCAGTTCTTC. This gives the protein CASSDSGFYYNEQFF.

This clonotype was counted between two and nine times. V gene TRBV20-1 combines with J gene TRBJ1-2; TRBD1 matches at 8 bases. The CDR3 is 13 residues long. Germline V gene lookup returns CDR1 DFQATT and CDR2 SNEGSKA (reference sequence). Trimming at V came to 5 bases and at J to 2 bases, leaving 4 bases not matched to a gene. The CDR3, as DNA: TGCAGTGCTCCGCGACAGGGGAACTATGGCTACACCTTC. This sequence encodes CSAPRQGNYGYTF.

This clonotype showed up many times. The chain is built from TRBV29-1 and TRBJ2-1; TRBD2 matches at 7 bases. Germline CDR1 is SQVTM and CDR2 is ANQGSEA. The CDR3 length is 13 residues. After removal of 2 bases from V and 9 bases from J, the junction contained 7 bases not matched to a gene. CDR3 residues: CSVERQTSPEQFF. The CDR3 DNA sequence: TGCAGCGTTGAACGGCAGACTAGCCCTGAGCAGTTCTTC.

The chain joins TRBV2 to TRBJ1-5; D gene ambiguous. Germline CDR1 reads SNHLY; CDR2 reads FYNNEI. The germline V and J ends were trimmed by 8 bases and 2 bases, with 16 bases remaining between them. CDR3 length: 15 amino acids. The CDR3 region is CASSVGVAGNQPQHF. Written as DNA, the CDR3 is TGTGCCAGCTCTGTCGGGGTTGCAGGCAATCAGCCCCAGCATTTT.

This clonotype was detected ten times or more. V and J are TRBV25-1 and TRBJ2-4; D might be TRBD1 (5 bases). The CDR3 sequence is 14 residues long. Germline V lookup: CDR1 MGHDK, CDR2 SYGVNS. Trimming took 1 base from V and 5 from J, leaving 9 bases between them. CDR3 nucleotide sequence: TGTGCCAGCAGTGAATCCCTGACAGAAAACATTCAGTACTTC. Its protein product is CASSESLTENIQYF. Filled out from reference TRBV25-1 and TRBJ2-4, the complete variable domain reads EADIYQTPRYLVIGTGKKITLECSQTMGHDKMYWYQQDPGMELHLIHYSYGVNSTEKGDLSSESTVSRIRTEHFPLTLESARPSHTSQYLCASSESLTENIQYFGAGTRLSVL.

This clonotype occurred many times. The gene calls are TRBV20-1 and TRBJ1-5; no definite D call. The CDR3 contains 14 residues. Germline lookup yields CDR1 DFQATT and CDR2 SNEGSKA (reference sequence). The V gene lost 2 bases and the J gene lost 2 bases, with 10 bases spanning the gap. The CDR3 here is CSARLTTGNQPQHF. In DNA, the CDR3 is TGCAGTGCTAGATTGACCACAGGCAATCAGCCCCAGCATTTT.

CDR3 DNA: TGTGCCAGCAGCCTTCGGGGGAATAATGAAAAACTGTTTTTT. This sequence encodes CASSLRGNNEKLFF. The chain links TRBV11-2 to TRBJ1-4, with D tentatively TRBD1 (5 bases). Looked up from germline, CDR1 is SGHAT and CDR2 is FQNNGV. The CDR3 is 14 residues long. The V end lost 5 bases, the J end lost 4 bases, and 11 bases lay between the germline ends.

This clonotype was observed many times. The rearrangement uses TRBV4-1 and TRBJ2-7; TRBD1 matches 7 bases. The V gene's germline CDR1 is MGHRA and CDR2 YSYEKL. V was pared by 0 bases and J by 3 bases, with 2 bases of the junction left unmatched. The CDR3 runs 14 residues. CDR3 region: CASSQEPGGYEQYF. The CDR3, as DNA: TGCGCCAGCAGCCAAGAGCCAGGGGGCTACGAGCAGTACTTC.

This chain connects TRBV6-5 to TRBJ1-2; no reliable D call. V lost 6 bases to trimming and J lost 8 bases, with 13 bases between them. Germline assignment: CDR1 MNHEY and CDR2 SVGAGI. The CDR3 runs 12 residues. CDR3 sequence reads: CASSLGPSGYTF. The CDR3 DNA follows: TGTGCCAGCAGCTTAGGACCATCAGGCTACACCTTC.

The chain recombines TRBV7-8 with TRBJ2-5; the match to TRBD1 covers 8 bases. The ends lost 4 bases at V and 5 bases at J; junction bases unmatched: 9. Per germline, CDR1 SGHVS and CDR2 FQNEAQ. CDR3 length: 15 amino acids. DNA of the CDR3: TGTGCCAGCAGCTCCGGACAGGGACGGGGTGAGACCCAGTACTTC. Translated, it gives CASSSGQGRGETQYF. The full variable domain, rest sourced from reference TRBV7-8 and TRBJ2-5, is GAGVSQSPRYKVAKRGQDVALRCDPISGHVSLFWYQQALGQGPEFLTYFQNEAQLDKSGLPSDRFFAERPEGSVSTLKIQRTQQEDSAVYLCASSSGQGRGETQYFGPGTRLLVL.

In this sample, this clonotype turned up a few times. The chain is built from TRBV20-1 and TRBJ1-5; D is undetermined. This CDR3 is built from 13 residues. V lost 6 bases to trimming and J lost 2 bases, with 11 bases between them. Germline assignment: CDR1 DFQATT and CDR2 SNEGSKA (reference sequence). CDR3 region: CSAPTGGNQPQHF. In DNA form, the CDR3 reads TGCAGTGCCCCGACCGGGGGCAATCAGCCCCAGCATTTT.

This clonotype was seen many times. The chain recombines TRBV5-1 with TRBJ2-4; 7 positions match TRBD1. The CDR3 has 14 residues. V lost 5 bases and J lost 1; bases outside the gene matches: 3. CDR1 is SGHRS and CDR2 is YFSETQ in the germline V gene. The CDR3 reads CASSVRGAKNIQYF. The CDR3 DNA is TGCGCCAGCAGTGTCAGGGGGGCCAAAAACATTCAGTACTTC.

This clonotype showed up many times. This rearrangement joins TRBV12-3 or TRBV12-4 to TRBJ2-1, with 7 bases fitting TRBD2. Trimming at V came to 5 bases and at J to 1 base, leaving 5 bases not matched to a gene. This CDR3 is 15 amino acids long. In DNA form, the CDR3 reads TGTGCCAGCAGTACCCCGGGGGGATCCTACAATGAGCAGTTCTTC. This gives the protein CASSTPGGSYNEQFF.

This clonotype has a count of ten or more. In DNA form, the CDR3 reads TGCAGCGCCTCCGGTGAGGGGGGACTAGCGGGAGGTACAGATACGCAGTATTTT. Protein sequence: CSASGEGGLAGGTDTQYF. The J gene is TRBJ2-3, the V gene TRBV29-1, with 15 bases fitting TRBD2. The CDR3 is 18 amino acids. J lost 3 bases, V lost 7 bases, and 14 bases had no gene match. CDR1 is SQVTM and CDR2 is ANQGSEA in the germline V gene.

This clonotype was seen more than once but under ten times. V usage is TRBV29-1 and J usage is TRBJ2-5; 7 positions match TRBD1. The CDR3 totals 13 residues. Germline V gene sequence: CDR1 SQVTM, CDR2 ANQGSEA. J was trimmed by 4 bases and V by 6 bases; bases with no gene match: 8. This CDR3 is CSVLQGDGETQYF. As DNA, the CDR3 is TGCAGCGTCCTCCAGGGGGACGGAGAGACCCAGTACTTC.

This clonotype appeared a few times. The chain uses TRBV29-1 and TRBJ2-7; D possibly uses TRBD1 or TRBD2 (6 bases each). Germline CDR1 is SQVTM and CDR2 is ANQGSEA. The CDR3 has 17 amino acids. V lost 4 bases, J lost 6 bases, and 28 bases lay in between. This CDR3 reads CSVVATITGGARTEQYF. The CDR3 DNA reads TGCAGCGTTGTAGCAACGATCACCGGGGGCGCACGCACCGAGCAGTACTTC.

The sample holds a few counts of this clonotype. The V call is TRBV25-1, the J call TRBJ1-4, with D perhaps TRBD1 (6 bases). V lost 4 bases, J lost 2 bases, and 11 bases lay in between. CDR1 is MGHDK and CDR2 is SYGVNS in the germline V gene. This CDR3 contains 15 residues. In nucleotides, the CDR3 is TGTGCCAGCAGTGCCTACCAGGGGACTAATGAAAAACTGTTTTTT. Its translation is CASSAYQGTNEKLFF.

This clonotype was detected only a few times. V usage is TRBV11-2 and J usage is TRBJ2-5, with TRBD2 matching 12 bases. The CDR3 is made up of 17 amino acids. Trimming cost V 0 bases and J 2 bases; bases outside gene matches: 4. The germline gives CDR1 SGHAT, CDR2 FQNNGV. The chain's CDR3 is CASSLDPLAGGQETQYF. CDR3 nucleotides: TGTGCCAGCAGCTTAGATCCCCTAGCGGGAGGGCAAGAGACCCAGTACTTC.

Ten or more counts support this clonotype. This sequence joins TRBV29-1 and TRBJ2-5, with 11 bases lining up with TRBD2. In germline, CDR1 is SQVTM, CDR2 ANQGSEA. The CDR3 runs to 15 residues. The junction had 8 bases not matched to a gene; V was cut back by 4 bases and J by 4 bases. The CDR3 bases are TGCAGCGTTGGCGTTAGCGGGAGGGCCCCAGAGACCCAGTACTTC. Protein product: CSVGVSGRAPETQYF.